The source of this T cell receptor (beta chain) is a study of blood T cell repertoires in COVID-19. Study in general: COVID-19 samples collected from the United States, Italy and Spain covered acute and convalescent phases. PBMCs, B-cell-depleted T cells, or T cells were the source of the cDNA or gDNA that made up the material.

Those who participated ranged in age from about 18 to 95 years and resided in approximately 26 US areas. Per the original data handling: Amplification of reference gene primers was used by the study to estimate nucleated cell counts. Method: immunoSEQ multiplex PCR; TCRdb's copy keeps in-frame clones and lacks some. V, J and clone size are those of that table, while D and trimming were read from the DNA. The sample shows a few hundred thousand clones, around 85% of them seen only once. This CDR3 contains 15 residues. Germline V gene lookup returns CDR1 MDHEN and CDR2 SYDVKM. J gave up 0 bases and V 11 bases, and 7 bases lay outside the gene matches. Only one count was recorded for this clone.

Sequencing input: PBMCs or T cells enriched from blood (not recorded which). The chain links TRBV28 to TRBJ1-1; TRBD1 aligns across 12 bases. This receptor was identified in a woman aged 40 to 49 with acute COVID-19. Written as DNA, the CDR3 is TGTGCCTCCCGGGACAGGGGGCGCCTGAACACTGAAGCTTTCTTT. Its protein product is CASRDRGRLNTEAFF.